These T cell receptor beta chains were read from a single sample in a study of blood T cell repertoires in COVID-19. TCRdb keeps only in-frame clones here, not all; method: immunoSEQ multiplex PCR. The table shows approximately 90,000 clones, with roughly nine tenths occurring only once. Specimen: peripheral blood. These TCRs come from a woman in her 70s with acute or convalescent COVID-19. CDR3s include the opening cysteine and the closing phenylalanine or tryptophan. D genes are given only for firm matches. Some rows mark clone size as missing; the rest say once, few, many or name a class of expanded clone.

TRBD1 . TRBJ2-3 TRBV2 CASSGTGGSRSDTQYF TGTGCCAGCAGTGGGACAGGGGGCTCGCGATCAGATACGCAGTATTTT
TRBD1 . TRBJ1-4 TRBV29-1 CSVEGQGASRLFF TGCAGCGTTGAGGGACAGGGAGCCTCGAGGTTGTTTTTT
TRBD1 . TRBJ1-2 TRBV19 CASSTTGTANYGYTF TGTGCCAGTAGTACTACCGGGACAGCCAACTATGGCTACACCTTC
TRBD2 . TRBJ2-1 TRBV16 CASSLDWASGGADEQFF TGTGCCAGCAGCCTGGATTGGGCTAGCGGGGGGGCAGATGAGCAGTTCTTC
. . TRBJ2-5 TRBV2 CASHRETQETQYF TGTGCCAGCCACAGGGAAACACAAGAGACCCAGTACTTC
TRBD1 . TRBJ1-2 TRBV27 CASTTRQGANYGYTF TGTGCCAGCACCACAAGACAGGGGGCCAACTATGGCTACACCTTC
TRBD1 . TRBJ2-5 TRBV15 CATSSGQGRTQETQYF TGTGCCACCAGCAGTGGACAGGGGAGAACCCAGGAGACCCAGTACTTC
. once TRBJ1-1 TRBV28 CASSLTKNTEAFF TGTGCCAGCAGTCTTACAAAGAACACTGAAGCTTTCTTT
. . TRBJ1-2 TRBV19 CASHTQGGGYTF TGTGCCAGTCATACACAGGGTGGAGGCTACACCTTC
TRBD1 . TRBJ2-1 TRBV19 CASSTFSGTGRNEQFF TGTGCCAGTAGTACATTCTCCGGGACAGGGAGGAATGAGCAGTTCTTC
. few TRBJ1-6 TRBV2 CASRTDSYNSPLHF TGTGCCAGTCGAACAGACAGTTATAATTCACCCCTCCACTTT
. . TRBJ1-2 TRBV12-3/TRBV12-4 CASSTYSRDGYTF TGTGCCAGCAGTACATATTCTCGTGATGGCTACACCTTC
TRBD2 . TRBJ2-1 TRBV3-1/TRBV3-2 CASSQGLAGVYEQFF TGTGCCAGCAGCCAGGGACTAGCGGGAGTCTATGAGCAGTTCTTC
TRBD1 . TRBJ2-3 TRBV18 CASSGQGRTDTQYF TGTGCCAGCTCCGGACAGGGGCGGACAGATACGCAGTATTTT
TRBD1 . TRBJ2-7 TRBV2 CASTRQGITYEQYF TGTGCCAGCACTCGACAGGGTATCACCTACGAGCAGTACTTC
TRBD1 . TRBJ1-6 TRBV27 CASTPGQQNSPLHF TGTGCCAGCACCCCGGGACAGCAAAATTCACCCCTCCACTTT
TRBD2 . TRBJ2-1 TRBV3-1/TRBV3-2 CASSHLTSGYNEQFF TGTGCCAGCAGCCATCTAACTAGCGGCTACAATGAGCAGTTCTTC
. . TRBJ1-2 TRBV5-1 CASSLKSGDYGYTF TGCGCCAGCAGCTTGAAGTCAGGGGACTATGGCTACACCTTC
TRBD1 . TRBJ2-5 TRBV28 CASINRDRARETQYF TGTGCCAGCATTAACCGGGACAGAGCGCGGGAGACCCAGTACTTC
TRBD1 few TRBJ1-2 TRBV29-1 CSVPRQGRDGYTF TGCAGCGTTCCCCGACAGGGACGGGATGGCTACACCTTC
. . TRBJ1-2 TRBV6-5 CASIAGGDYGYTF TGTGCCAGCATAGCGGGGGGCGACTATGGCTACACCTTC
TRBD2 once TRBJ2-1 TRBV28 CASGTSGSNNEQFF TGTGCCAGCGGAACTAGCGGGAGTAACAATGAGCAGTTCTTC
. . TRBJ1-2 TRBV28 CASSYYDTGNYGYTF TGTGCCAGCAGTTACTATGACACAGGGAACTATGGCTACACCTTC
TRBD1 . TRBJ1-1 TRBV5-1 CASSLTGDRTIEAFF TGCGCCAGCAGCTTGACAGGGGACCGAACAATTGAAGCTTTCTTT
TRBD1 once TRBJ1-2 TRBV29-1 CSVAPGQGVRLAGYTF TGCAGCGTCGCTCCGGGACAGGGTGTTCGGCTAGCGGGCTACACCTTC
. . TRBJ2-7 TRBV11-2 CASSFFEGPSYEQYF TGTGCCAGCAGCTTCTTCGAGGGTCCCTCCTACGAGCAGTACTTC
TRBD1 . TRBJ1-5 TRBV6-5 CASSRGQGNNQPQHF TGTGCCAGCAGTCGGGGACAGGGTAACAATCAGCCCCAGCATTTT
TRBD2 . TRBJ2-1 TRBV15 CATSPSGRAGDEQFF TGTGCCACCAGCCCTAGCGGGAGGGCCGGAGATGAGCAGTTCTTC
TRBD2 . TRBJ2-3 TRBV9 CASSVRAGAYTQYF TGTGCCAGCAGCGTACGGGCGGGAGCCTATACGCAGTATTTT
TRBD1 . TRBJ2-2 TRBV11-2 CASSLGQGWGELFF TGTGCCAGCAGCTTAGGACAGGGTTGGGGGGAGCTGTTTTTT
TRBD1 . TRBJ2-7 TRBV27 CASSLRDRPVGEQYF TGTGCCAGCAGTCTCCGGGACAGACCTGTGGGGGAGCAGTACTTC
. . TRBJ2-3 TRBV5-6 CASSSRGGTSTDTQYF TGTGCCAGCAGCTCGAGGGGAGGGACAAGCACAGATACGCAGTATTTT
TRBD2 . TRBJ2-5 TRBV6-2/TRBV6-3 CASSWRGSGQETQYF TGTGCCAGCAGTTGGCGGGGGAGCGGGCAAGAGACCCAGTACTTC
. . TRBJ1-1 TRBV19 CASSIDVSGMNTEAFF TGTGCCAGTAGTATAGATGTATCCGGGATGAACACTGAAGCTTTCTTT
TRBD1 . TRBJ2-7 TRBV18 CASSLNLAAGQGSYEQYF TGTGCCAGCTCACTCAATTTAGCCGCGGGACAGGGATCCTACGAGCAGTACTTC